This T cell receptor beta chain was retrieved from a study of T cells in Graves' hyperthyroidism and ophthalmopathy. Study information: At initial diagnosis, before any treatment had begun, peripheral blood was obtained.

Study-level findings and limits: Most clonotypes expanded in thyroid above 0.001 were likewise present in blood.

Researchers took RNA transcripts and amplified the TCR beta CDR3 regions from them. When the TCR CDR3 underwent first-round RT-PCR, the HTBI primer set was used. TCRdb processed the multiplex PCR reads anew with MiXCR; each CDR3 protein has one entry. The sample carries approximately 600,000 distinct CDR3 sequences, around 16% recorded once. Newly diagnosed patients aged 18 to 65 had hyperthyroidism of under 2 months' duration. Exclusion of a patient resulted from uncontrolled infection, other autoimmune disease, pregnancy or lactation. For this clonotype: Its antigen is as yet unknown.

CDR1 is SGHRS and CDR2 is YFSETQ in the germline V gene. V lost 0 bases, J lost 5 bases, and 2 bases stayed unmatched. CDR3 length equals 15 residues. The chain is built from TRBV5-1 and TRBJ1-6; 7 bases are shared with TRBD1. Sequencing was done on a sample of blood. This clonotype was obtained from a woman aged 25 to 45 with Graves' hyperthyroidism. The CDR3 protein is CASSLGDRDNSPLHF. CDR3 nucleotide sequence: TGCGCCAGCAGCTTGGGGGACAGAGATAATTCACCCCTCCACTTT.